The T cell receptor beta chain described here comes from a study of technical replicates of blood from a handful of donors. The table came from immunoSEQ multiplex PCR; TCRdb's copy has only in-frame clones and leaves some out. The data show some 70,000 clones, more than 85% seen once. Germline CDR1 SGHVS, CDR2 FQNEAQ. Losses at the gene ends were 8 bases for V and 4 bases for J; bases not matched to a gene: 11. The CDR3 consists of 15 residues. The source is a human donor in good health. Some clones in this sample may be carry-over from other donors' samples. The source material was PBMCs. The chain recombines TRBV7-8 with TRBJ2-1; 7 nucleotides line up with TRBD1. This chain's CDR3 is CASFKDRVRYNEQFF. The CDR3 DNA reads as TGTGCCAGCTTCAAAGACAGGGTAAGGTACAATGAGCAGTTCTTC.